The sequence of this T cell receptor (beta chain) was determined in a study of blood T cell repertoires in COVID-19 (dated by TCRdb to 2020 to 2021). Regarding the research as a whole: Collaborator samples came from the United States, Italy and Spain and covered acute and convalescent phases of COVID-19. Sample metadata almost always included a de-identified subject ID, COVID-19 status, age in years and sex. The samples were drawn from two sources: the first 160 participants of the ongoing ImmuneRACE study, and over 1,000 subjects contributed by 6 global collaborators. The repertoires were made available in a free public database intended to serve as a resource for research on the immune response to SARS-CoV-2. HLA class I and class II types, where available, came from metadata supplied by the sample provider rather than from assay-based typing. The prospective study material was composed of cDNA or gDNA derived from T cells, B-cell-depleted T cells, or PBMCs. Subjects who had been exposed to COVID-19, were actively infected with it, or had recovered from it provided the deeply sampled blood TCRbeta repertoires that made up the dataset. The investigation overall reported the following: The quantity of clinical and demographic metadata differed by source and by participant and was supplied without curation.

This clone was seen a handful of times. Its antigen has not been determined. The input lacks base qualities; no much larger clone sits a single base away. The collaborating institutions used their own protocols to collect whole blood in K2EDTA tubes. For TCRbeta analysis, collaborators shipped samples as frozen whole blood, isolated PBMCs, or DNA extracted from either of those sample types. TCRbeta CDR3 regions were amplified from genomic DNA by means of the immunoSEQ Assay, a bias-controlled multiplex PCR. The paper's data handling went like this. The number of nucleated cells in each sample was estimated from the amplification of reference gene primers within the assay. To quantify the absolute abundance of each unique TCRbeta CDR3 rearrangement, sequence reads were collapsed and filtered. For each sample, productive Simpson clonality was calculated as the square root of Simpson's diversity index across productive rearrangements. In TCRdb, the immuneACCESS table is reduced to in-frame sequences with V and J assigned. These tables do not hold every clone; where another copy was compared, an unresolved V gene accounts for under half, and the others remain unexplained. V and J calls and clone size are those listed in that table; D and trimming were worked out from the DNA. The sample includes roughly 65,000 clones, with 75% to 80% observed a single time. The ten largest make up roughly 44% of the sample.

From the cysteine through the phenylalanine, the CDR3 covers 16 amino acids. Only the CDR3 part of the read is kept: 48 bases, read in frame from the first base. Sequences SNHLY (CDR1) and FYNNEI (CDR2) are obtained from the germline V gene. V ends up 8 bases short and J 5 bases short, with an unmatched junction base count of 15. The sample consisted of peripheral blood. The chain couples TRBV2 to TRBJ2-3, and 8 bases in between align with TRBD2. The origin of this receptor is a human donor in a cohort sampled during active COVID-19. The DNA is as follows: TGTGCCAGCCCCAAGGAGGGCAGCGGGAGTAGAGATACGCAGTATTTT. Translated, it gives CASPKEGSGSRDTQYF.